These T cell receptor beta chains were read from a single sample in a study of cytomegalovirus exposure and HLA in healthy donors. TCRdb's table, derived via immunoSEQ multiplex PCR, lists solely in-frame clones and lacks some. The sample records 300,000 or so clones, just under 85% being singletons. Specimen: PBMCs. The receptors derive from a woman aged 40 to 50 in good health and CMV-seropositive. The CDR3 runs from the conserved cysteine through the conserved F or W. D genes are given only for firm matches. Expanded clones are given a class, and other clones once, few, many or no size at all.

d_call	v_call	cdr3_length	clone_size	j_call	cdr3_aa	cdr3_nt
-	TRBV7-8	14	-	TRBJ2-3	CASSLTGVTDTQYF	TGTGCCAGCAGCTTAACCGGGGTCACAGATACGCAGTATTTT
TRBD1	TRBV10-3	14	-	TRBJ1-2	CATETGTANYGYTF	TGTGCCACTGAAACCGGGACAGCAAACTATGGCTACACCTTC
TRBD2	TRBV6-5	14	-	TRBJ2-7	CASTPSGKSYEQYF	TGTGCCAGCACCCCGAGCGGGAAATCCTACGAGCAGTACTTC
TRBD2	TRBV7-9	15	-	TRBJ2-1	CASSGSGRKGNEQFF	TGTGCCAGCAGCGGAAGCGGGAGGAAGGGCAATGAGCAGTTCTTC
TRBD1	TRBV19	14	-	TRBJ1-2	CASTDRALNYGYTF	TGTGCCAGCACTGACAGGGCTTTAAACTATGGCTACACCTTC
-	TRBV11-2	16	-	TRBJ1-1	CASITVGGAQDTEAFF	TGTGCCAGCATCACCGTGGGGGGGGCTCAGGACACTGAAGCTTTCTTT
TRBD2	TRBV4-2	14	-	TRBJ2-7	CASSPGTSEYEQYF	TGTGCCAGCAGCCCCGGGACTAGCGAATACGAGCAGTACTTC
-	TRBV7-2	14	-	TRBJ2-3	CASSLGTSTDTQYF	TGTGCCAGCAGCTTAGGGACTAGCACAGATACGCAGTATTTT
TRBD2	TRBV4-3	16	-	TRBJ2-5	CASSQESGIKQETQYF	TGCGCCAGCAGCCAAGAGAGCGGGATTAAACAAGAGACCCAGTACTTC
-	TRBV6-5	15	-	TRBJ1-1	CASSPIRVMNTEAFF	TGTGCCAGCAGCCCAATCAGGGTTATGAACACTGAAGCTTTCTTT
TRBD1	TRBV28	15	-	TRBJ1-2	CASNYLPGQGAGYTF	TGTGCCAGCAACTACCTCCCGGGACAGGGGGCTGGCTACACCTTC
-	TRBV4-2	15	-	TRBJ2-4	CASSPLGGPKNIQYF	TGTGCCAGCAGCCCCCTGGGGGGGCCGAAAAACATTCAGTACTTC
-	TRBV4-2	14	once	TRBJ1-2	CASSQVDNFYGYTF	TGTGCCAGCAGCCAAGTCGACAATTTCTATGGCTACACCTTC
-	TRBV5-8	16	-	TRBJ2-7	CASSFNLGASSYEQYF	TGTGCCAGCAGCTTCAATCTAGGGGCAAGCTCCTACGAGCAGTACTTC
TRBD1	TRBV7-2	17	-	TRBJ2-7	CASSLISGTASSYEQYF	TGTGCCAGCAGCTTAATCTCCGGGACAGCGAGCTCCTACGAGCAGTACTTC
-	TRBV5-4	14	once	TRBJ2-6	CASSPSSGANVLTF	TGTGCCAGCAGTCCGAGCTCTGGGGCCAACGTCCTGACTTTC
TRBD2	TRBV4-3	18	-	TRBJ2-1	CASSRGTSGNYGINEQFF	TGCGCCAGCAGCCGCGGGACTAGCGGGAACTATGGAATCAATGAGCAGTTCTTC
-	TRBV28	14	-	TRBJ1-5	CASSLSQGTQPQHF	TGTGCCAGCAGTTTATCACAGGGAACTCAGCCCCAGCATTTT
-	TRBV2	20	few	TRBJ2-1	CAGPNSLTSFKDRSYNEQFF	TGTGCCGGACCTAATTCGCTGACTAGTTTCAAGGACCGCTCCTACAATGAGCAGTTCTTC
-	TRBV19	13	-	TRBJ2-1	CASTGVAYNEQFF	TGTGCCAGCACGGGAGTAGCCTACAATGAGCAGTTCTTC
TRBD1	TRBV2	14	-	TRBJ2-7	CASTSGTGTYEQYF	TGTGCCAGCACGTCCGGGACAGGCACCTACGAGCAGTACTTC
TRBD2	TRBV30	15	-	TRBJ2-3	CACTGTSGRQDTQYF	TGTGCCTGCACCGGGACTAGCGGGAGACAAGATACGCAGTATTTT
TRBD2	TRBV2	14	-	TRBJ2-1	CASIGLAGGYEQFF	TGTGCCAGCATTGGACTAGCGGGAGGTTATGAGCAGTTCTTC
TRBD2	TRBV15	17	-	TRBJ2-7	CATSIGTSALLPYEQYF	TGTGCCACCAGCATTGGGACTAGCGCACTACTACCCTACGAGCAGTACTTC
-	TRBV10-2	15	-	TRBJ2-1	CASRQVEISYNEQFF	TGCGCCAGCAGACAGGTGGAGATCTCCTACAATGAGCAGTTCTTC
TRBD1	TRBV19	15	-	TRBJ1-5	CASSIADRGNQPQHF	TGTGCCAGTAGTATAGCTGACAGGGGCAATCAGCCCCAGCATTTT
-	TRBV6-5	14	few	TRBJ1-1	CASSYRGGDAEAFF	TGTGCCAGCAGTTATCGGGGGGGTGACGCTGAAGCTTTCTTT
TRBD1	TRBV7-2	16	-	TRBJ2-7	CASRWTGTGGPYEQYF	TGTGCCAGCAGATGGACCGGGACAGGGGGCCCCTACGAGCAGTACTTC
-	TRBV2	14	-	TRBJ1-2	CASRGQGPGDGYTF	TGTGCCAGCAGAGGTCAGGGTCCAGGGGATGGCTACACCTTC
TRBD2	TRBV19	15	-	TRBJ2-3	CASRPGTRGTDTQYF	TGTGCCAGTAGACCCGGGACTAGGGGCACAGATACGCAGTATTTT
-	TRBV6-5	13	-	TRBJ1-1	CASSLGAGTEAFF	TGTGCCAGCAGTTTGGGGGCCGGCACTGAAGCTTTCTTT
TRBD1	TRBV5-1	17	-	TRBJ1-3	CASSPGQGLLSGNTIYF	TGCGCCAGCAGCCCGGGACAGGGGCTCCTATCTGGAAACACCATATATTTT
-	TRBV7-6	14	-	TRBJ1-5	CASSLGGGMEPQHF	TGTGCCAGCAGCTTAGGTGGGGGGATGGAGCCCCAGCATTTT
TRBD1	TRBV10-3	14	-	TRBJ2-7	CAIRGQGSHYEQYF	TGTGCCATCAGGGGACAGGGGTCCCACTACGAGCAGTACTTC
-	TRBV7-2	16	-	TRBJ2-1	CASSTLGRSSYNEQFF	TGTGCCAGCAGCACCCTTGGGCGAAGCTCCTACAATGAGCAGTTCTTC
TRBD1	TRBV7-2	14	-	TRBJ2-7	CASSSQGATYEQYF	TGTGCCAGCAGCTCTCAGGGGGCAACCTACGAGCAGTACTTC
-	TRBV29-1	11	-	TRBJ1-1	CSATGNTEAFF	TGCAGCGCCACAGGTAACACTGAAGCTTTCTTT
TRBD1	TRBV19	16	once	TRBJ1-5	CASSQLSQGAGQPQHF	TGTGCCAGTAGCCAACTGTCTCAGGGGGCAGGTCAGCCCCAGCATTTT
-	TRBV2	15	once	TRBJ2-1	CASTDGGVAYNEQFF	TGTGCCAGCACGGACGGCGGGGTCGCCTACAATGAGCAGTTCTTC
-	TRBV9	12	-	TRBJ2-1	CASSVTLGEQFF	TGTGCCAGCAGTGTTACTCTCGGTGAGCAGTTCTTC
-	TRBV2	13	once	TRBJ1-6	CASSGEQVPPLHF	TGTGCCAGCAGTGGCGAACAGGTACCCCCCCTCCACTTT
-	TRBV5-1	15	-	TRBJ2-2	CASSLVSGATGELFF	TGCGCCAGCAGCTTGGTTAGCGGAGCTACCGGGGAGCTGTTTTTT
-	TRBV19	14	-	TRBJ1-3	CASSTHSSGNTIYF	TGTGCCAGTAGCACTCATAGCTCTGGAAACACCATATATTTT